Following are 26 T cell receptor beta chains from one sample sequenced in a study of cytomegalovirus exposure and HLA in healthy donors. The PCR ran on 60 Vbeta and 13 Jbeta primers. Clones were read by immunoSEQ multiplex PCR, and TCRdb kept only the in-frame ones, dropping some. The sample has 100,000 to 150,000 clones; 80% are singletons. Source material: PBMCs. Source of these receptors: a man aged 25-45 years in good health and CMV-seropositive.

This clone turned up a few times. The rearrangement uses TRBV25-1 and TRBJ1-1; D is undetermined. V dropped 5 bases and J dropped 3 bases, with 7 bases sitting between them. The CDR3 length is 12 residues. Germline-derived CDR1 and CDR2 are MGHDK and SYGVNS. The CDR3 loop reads CASSWPDTEAFF. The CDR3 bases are TGTGCCAGCAGTTGGCCAGACACTGAAGCTTTCTTT.

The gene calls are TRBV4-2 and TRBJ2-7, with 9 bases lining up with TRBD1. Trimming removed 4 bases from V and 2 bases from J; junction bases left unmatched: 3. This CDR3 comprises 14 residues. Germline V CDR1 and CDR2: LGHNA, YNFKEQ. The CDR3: CASSRDRVTYEQYF. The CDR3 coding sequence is TGTGCCAGCAGCCGGGACAGGGTAACCTACGAGCAGTACTTC.

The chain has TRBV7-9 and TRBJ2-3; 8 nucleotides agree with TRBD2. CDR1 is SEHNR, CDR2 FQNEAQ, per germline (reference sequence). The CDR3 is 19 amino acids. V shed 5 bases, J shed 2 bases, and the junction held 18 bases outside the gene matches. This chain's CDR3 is CASSGLTGTRGGFTDTQYF. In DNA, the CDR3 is TGTGCCAGCAGCGGACTTACCGGGACTAGAGGGGGATTCACAGATACGCAGTATTTT.

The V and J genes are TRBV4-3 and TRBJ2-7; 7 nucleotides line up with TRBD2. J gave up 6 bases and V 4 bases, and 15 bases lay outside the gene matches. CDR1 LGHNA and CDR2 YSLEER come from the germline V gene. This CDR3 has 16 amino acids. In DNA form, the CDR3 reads TGCGCCAGCAGCCCCTCCCCCCGACTAGCAGCCCGCGAGCAGTACTTC. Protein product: CASSPSPRLAAREQYF.

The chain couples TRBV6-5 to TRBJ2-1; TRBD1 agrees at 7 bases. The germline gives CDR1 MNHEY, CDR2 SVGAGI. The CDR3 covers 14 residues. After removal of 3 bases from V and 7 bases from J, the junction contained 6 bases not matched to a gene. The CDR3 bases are TGTGCCAGCAGTTATACAGGGGCAGGGAATGAGCAGTTCTTC. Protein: CASSYTGAGNEQFF.

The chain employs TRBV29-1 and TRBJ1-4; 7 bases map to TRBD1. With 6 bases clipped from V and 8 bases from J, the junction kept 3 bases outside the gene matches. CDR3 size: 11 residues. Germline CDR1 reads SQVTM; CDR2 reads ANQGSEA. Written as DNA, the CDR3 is TGCAGCGTAGGAGGGGGCGAAAAACTGTTTTTT. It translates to CSVGGGEKLFF.

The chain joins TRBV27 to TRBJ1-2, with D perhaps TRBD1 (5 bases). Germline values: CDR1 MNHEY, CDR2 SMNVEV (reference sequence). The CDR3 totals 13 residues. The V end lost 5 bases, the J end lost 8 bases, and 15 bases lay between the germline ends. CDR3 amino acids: CASSPGQKGGYTF. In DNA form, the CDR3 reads TGTGCCAGCAGTCCGGGCCAAAAGGGGGGCTACACCTTC.

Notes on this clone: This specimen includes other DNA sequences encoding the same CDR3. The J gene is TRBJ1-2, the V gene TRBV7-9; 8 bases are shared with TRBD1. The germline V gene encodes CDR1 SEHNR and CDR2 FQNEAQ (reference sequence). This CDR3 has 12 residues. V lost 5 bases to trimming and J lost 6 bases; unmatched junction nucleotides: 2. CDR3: CASSPDRDGYTF. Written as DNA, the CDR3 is TGTGCCAGCAGCCCGGACAGGGATGGCTACACCTTC.

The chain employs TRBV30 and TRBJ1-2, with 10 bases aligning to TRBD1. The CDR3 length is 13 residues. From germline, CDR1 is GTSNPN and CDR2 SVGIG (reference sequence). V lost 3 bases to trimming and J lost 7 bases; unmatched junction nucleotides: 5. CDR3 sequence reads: CAWSDRGLSGYTF. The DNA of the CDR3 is TGTGCCTGGAGCGACAGGGGGCTCTCTGGCTACACCTTC.

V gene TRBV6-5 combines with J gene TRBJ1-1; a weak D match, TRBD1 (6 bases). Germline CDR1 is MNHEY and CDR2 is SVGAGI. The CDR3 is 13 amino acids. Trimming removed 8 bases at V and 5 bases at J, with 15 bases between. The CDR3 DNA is TGTGCCAGCGCCGCGGGGGCGAGTACTGAAGCTTTCTTT. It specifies CASAAGASTEAFF.

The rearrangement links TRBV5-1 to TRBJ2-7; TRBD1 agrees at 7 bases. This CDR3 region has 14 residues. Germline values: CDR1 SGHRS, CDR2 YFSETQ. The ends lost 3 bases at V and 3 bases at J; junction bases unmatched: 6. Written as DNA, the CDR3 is TGCGCCAGCAGCTGGACAGGCACGGGCTACGAGCAGTACTTC. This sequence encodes CASSWTGTGYEQYF.

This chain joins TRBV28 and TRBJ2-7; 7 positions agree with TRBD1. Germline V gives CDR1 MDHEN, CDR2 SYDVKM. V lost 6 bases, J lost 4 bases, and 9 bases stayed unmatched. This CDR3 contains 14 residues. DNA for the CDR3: TGTGCCAGCAGACCTACAGGGGATCGGTACGAGCAGTACTTC. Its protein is CASRPTGDRYEQYF.

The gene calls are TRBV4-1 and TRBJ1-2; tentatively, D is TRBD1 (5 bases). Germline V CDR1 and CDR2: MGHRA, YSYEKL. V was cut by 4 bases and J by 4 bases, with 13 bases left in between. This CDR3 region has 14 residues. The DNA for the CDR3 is TGCGCCAGCAGCCGCTGGGGACTTATCTATGGCTACACCTTC. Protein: CASSRWGLIYGYTF.

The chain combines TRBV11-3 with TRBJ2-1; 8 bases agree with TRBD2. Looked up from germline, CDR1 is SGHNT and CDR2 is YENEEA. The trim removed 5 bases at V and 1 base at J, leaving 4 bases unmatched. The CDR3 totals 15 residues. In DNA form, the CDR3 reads TGTGCCAGCAGCCCCGGGGGGGAATCCTACAATGAGCAGTTCTTC. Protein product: CASSPGGESYNEQFF. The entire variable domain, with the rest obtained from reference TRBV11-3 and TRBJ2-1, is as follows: EAGVVQSPRYKIIEKKQPVAFWCNPISGHNTLYWYLQNLGQGPELLIRYENEEAVDDSQLPKDRFSAERLKGVDSTLKIQPAELGDSAVYLCASSPGGESYNEQFFGPGTRLTVL.

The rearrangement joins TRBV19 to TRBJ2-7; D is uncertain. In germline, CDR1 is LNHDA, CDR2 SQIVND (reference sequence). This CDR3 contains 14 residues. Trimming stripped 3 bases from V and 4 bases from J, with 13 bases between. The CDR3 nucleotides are TGTGCCAGTAGTATTCAGTTTGGGCGATACGAGCAGTACTTC. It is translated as CASSIQFGRYEQYF.

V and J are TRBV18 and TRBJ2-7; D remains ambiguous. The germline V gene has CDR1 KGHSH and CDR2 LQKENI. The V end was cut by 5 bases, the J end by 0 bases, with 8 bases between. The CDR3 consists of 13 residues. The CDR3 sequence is CASSSDISYEQYF. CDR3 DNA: TGTGCCAGCTCATCAGACATCTCCTACGAGCAGTACTTC.

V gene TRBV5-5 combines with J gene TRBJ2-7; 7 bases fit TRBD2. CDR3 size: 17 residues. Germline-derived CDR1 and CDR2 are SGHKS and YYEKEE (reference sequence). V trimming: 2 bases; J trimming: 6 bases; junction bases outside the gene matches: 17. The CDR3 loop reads CASSFFRMRGSGSEQYF. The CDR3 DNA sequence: TGTGCCAGCAGCTTTTTTAGGATGCGGGGGTCGGGCTCCGAGCAGTACTTC.

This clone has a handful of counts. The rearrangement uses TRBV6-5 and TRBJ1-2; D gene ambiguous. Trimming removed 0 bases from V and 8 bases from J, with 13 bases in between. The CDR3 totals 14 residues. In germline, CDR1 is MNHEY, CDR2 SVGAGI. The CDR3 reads CASSYSNGRGGYTF. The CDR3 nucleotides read TGTGCCAGCAGTTACTCGAACGGCCGGGGAGGCTACACCTTC.

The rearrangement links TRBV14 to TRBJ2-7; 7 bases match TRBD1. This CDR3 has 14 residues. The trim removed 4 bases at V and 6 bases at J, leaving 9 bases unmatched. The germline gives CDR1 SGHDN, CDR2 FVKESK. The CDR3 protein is CASSPEGGRGEQYF. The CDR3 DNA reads TGTGCCAGCAGCCCTGAAGGGGGCAGGGGCGAGCAGTACTTC. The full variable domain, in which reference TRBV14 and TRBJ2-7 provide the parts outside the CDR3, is EAGVTQFPSHSVIEKGQTVTLRCDPISGHDNLYWYRRVMGKEIKFLLHFVKESKQDESGMPNNRFLAERTGGTYSTLKVQPAELEDSGVYFCASSPEGGRGEQYFGPGTRLTVT.

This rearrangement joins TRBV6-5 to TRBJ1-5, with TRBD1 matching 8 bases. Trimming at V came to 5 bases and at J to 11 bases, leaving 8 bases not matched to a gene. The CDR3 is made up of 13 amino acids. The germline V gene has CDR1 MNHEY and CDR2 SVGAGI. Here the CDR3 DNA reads TGTGCCAGCAGTGACGGACAGGGTCTGGCCCAGCATTTT. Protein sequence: CASSDGQGLAQHF.

DNA of the CDR3: TGTGCCAGCCCCCCTCCGGGGACAGGGCCTTATAGCAATCAGCCCCAGCATTTT. This gives the protein CASPPPGTGPYSNQPQHF. V and J are TRBV19 and TRBJ1-5; TRBD1 aligns across 9 bases. Germline values: CDR1 LNHDA, CDR2 SQIVND (reference sequence). This CDR3 region has 18 residues. Trimming cost V 9 bases and J 0 bases; bases outside gene matches: 15.

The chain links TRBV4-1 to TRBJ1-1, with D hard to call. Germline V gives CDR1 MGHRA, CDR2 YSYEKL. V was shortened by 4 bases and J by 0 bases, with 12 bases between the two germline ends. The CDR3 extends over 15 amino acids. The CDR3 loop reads CASSPADFLNTEAFF. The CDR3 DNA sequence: TGCGCCAGCAGCCCCGCAGATTTTCTGAACACTGAAGCTTTCTTT.

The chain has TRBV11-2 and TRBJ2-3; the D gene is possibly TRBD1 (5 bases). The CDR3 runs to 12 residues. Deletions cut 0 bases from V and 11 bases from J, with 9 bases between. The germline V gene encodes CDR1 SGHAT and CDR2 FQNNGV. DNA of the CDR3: TGTGCCAGCAGCTTAGACAGGGCTTGGCAGTATTTT. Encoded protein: CASSLDRAWQYF. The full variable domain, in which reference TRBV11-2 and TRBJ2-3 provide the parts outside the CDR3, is EAGVAQSPRYKIIEKRQSVAFWCNPISGHATLYWYQQILGQGPKLLIQFQNNGVVDDSQLPKDRFSAERLKGVDSTLKIQPAKLEDSAVYLCASSLDRAWQYFGPGTRLTVL.

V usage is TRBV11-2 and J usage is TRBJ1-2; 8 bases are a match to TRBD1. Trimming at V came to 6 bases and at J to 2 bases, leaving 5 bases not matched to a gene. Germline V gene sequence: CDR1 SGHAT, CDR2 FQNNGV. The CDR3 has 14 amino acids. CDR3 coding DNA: TGTGCCAGCAGACCCGGGGACAGGAACTATGGCTACACCTTC. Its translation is CASRPGDRNYGYTF.

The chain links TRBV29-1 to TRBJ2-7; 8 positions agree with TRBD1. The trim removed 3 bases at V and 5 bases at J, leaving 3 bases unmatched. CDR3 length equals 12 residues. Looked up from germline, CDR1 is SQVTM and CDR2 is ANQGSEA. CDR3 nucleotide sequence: TGCAGCGTTGACAGGGGGCCTAACGAGCAGTACTTC. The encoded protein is CSVDRGPNEQYF.

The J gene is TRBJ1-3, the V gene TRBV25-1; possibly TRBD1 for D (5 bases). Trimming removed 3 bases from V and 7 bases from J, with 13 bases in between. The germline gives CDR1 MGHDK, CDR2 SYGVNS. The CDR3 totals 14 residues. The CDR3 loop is CASSDAHRGNTIYF. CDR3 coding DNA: TGTGCCAGCAGTGACGCACACCGGGGGAACACCATATATTTT.